This TCR beta chain derives from a study of blood T cell repertoires in COVID-19. Study-level background: Sample material is recorded as cDNA or gDNA derived from T cells, B-cell-depleted T cells, or PBMCs.

In the original processing: How many nucleated cells were present was estimated from reference gene primer amplification. Produced via immunoSEQ multiplex PCR; TCRdb's table is partial and in-frame only. V and J calls and clone size come straight from that table; D and trimming were deduced from the DNA. The table records around 280,000 clones, around 86% of them present only once. The TCR comes from a man between 65 and 85 years old with acute or convalescent COVID-19. Sequenced input: peripheral blood.

CDR3 sequence: CASSPNTGVRGETQYF. The DNA for the CDR3 is TGTGCCAGCAGCCCAAATACAGGGGTCAGAGGGGAGACCCAGTACTTC. The V gene is TRBV7-9, the J gene TRBJ2-5; TRBD1 aligns across 7 bases. V was pared by 5 bases and J by 5 bases, with 14 bases of the junction left unmatched. This CDR3 has 16 residues. Germline CDR1 SEHNR, CDR2 FQNEAQ (reference sequence).